These 21 T cell receptor beta chains originate from one sample sequenced in a study of T cell responses to AZD1222 COVID-19 vaccine. Sequencing used immunoSEQ multiplex PCR; TCRdb keeps in-frame clones, though not all of them. The table has about 180,000 clones, around 90% seen once. Specimen: peripheral blood, collected on day 0 of AZD1222 vaccination. The receptor set was obtained from an adult in good health.

This clone appeared once. The chain is built from TRBV9 and TRBJ1-1; no definite D call. The CDR3 length is 13 residues. Germline-derived CDR1 and CDR2 are SGDLS and YYNGEE. V lost 0 bases and J 1 base, leaving 4 bases between the germline ends. CDR3 sequence: CASSVAENTEAFF. The CDR3 nucleotides read TGTGCCAGCAGCGTAGCAGAGAACACTGAAGCTTTCTTT.

The genes are TRBV9 and TRBJ1-2; D is unresolved. Germline V gene sequence: CDR1 SGDLS, CDR2 YYNGEE. The CDR3 is 14 amino acids. Trimming pared 3 bases from V and 6 bases from J, leaving 15 bases between. The CDR3 DNA reads TGTGCCAGCAGCGCGCGTTGGAGGTTCGATGGCTACACCTTC. Protein product: CASSARWRFDGYTF.

This chain uses TRBV14 with TRBJ1-3; TRBD1 is a possible D gene (6 bases). The CDR3 totals 15 residues. With 4 bases removed from V and 5 bases from J, the gap between germline ends came to 15 bases. Germline values: CDR1 SGHDN, CDR2 FVKESK. CDR3 residues: CASSPAAGDRNTIYF. In DNA form, the CDR3 reads TGTGCCAGCAGCCCCGCGGCAGGGGACAGAAACACCATATATTTT.

The chain has TRBV3-1 (or the pseudogene TRBV3-2) and TRBJ1-3; D may be TRBD1 (6 bases). Germline V gives CDR1 LGHDT, CDR2 YNNKEL (reference sequence). The germline V and J ends were trimmed by 3 bases and 1 base, with 19 bases remaining between them. This CDR3 has 18 residues. CDR3 region: CASSQGYHRERSGNTIYF. DNA of the CDR3: TGTGCCAGCAGCCAGGGCTACCACAGGGAAAGGTCTGGAAACACCATATATTTT.

The V and J genes are TRBV18 and TRBJ1-5; maybe TRBD1 (5 bases). V was cut by 2 bases and J by 0 bases, with 11 bases left in between. CDR3 length: 16 amino acids. The germline V gene has CDR1 KGHSH and CDR2 LQKENI. The CDR3 DNA reads as TGTGCCAGCTCACCAAAAGGGGTTTATAGCAATCAGCCCCAGCATTTT. It specifies CASSPKGVYSNQPQHF.

The V and J genes are TRBV10-3 and TRBJ1-3; the match to TRBD1 covers 12 bases. V shed 3 bases, J shed 7 bases, and the junction held 10 bases outside the gene matches. Germline CDR1 reads ENHRY; CDR2 reads SYGVKD. The CDR3 consists of 17 residues. CDR3 amino acids: CAISDPGGQGASNTIYF. The CDR3 DNA reads as TGTGCCATCAGTGACCCTGGGGGACAGGGGGCTTCCAACACCATATATTTT.

This clone has a handful of counts. Additional DNA sequences in this sample encode the identical CDR3. The chain employs TRBV9 and TRBJ1-2; no definite D call. This CDR3 has 11 residues. Germline V lookup: CDR1 SGDLS, CDR2 YYNGEE. Trimming removed 3 bases at V and 7 bases at J, with 7 bases between. The DNA for the CDR3 is TGTGCCAGCAGCGCCCTTGGTGGCTACACCTTC. Protein sequence: CASSALGGYTF.

This clone was observed a single time. The V gene is TRBV7-9, the J gene TRBJ1-1, with 8 bases lining up with TRBD1. The length of the CDR3 is 14 residues. V lost 5 bases and J lost 1; bases outside the gene matches: 3. Germline CDR1 is SEHNR and CDR2 is FQNEAQ (reference sequence). The CDR3 loop reads CASSDTGGNTEAFF. For the CDR3, the DNA is TGTGCCAGCAGCGATACAGGGGGGAACACTGAAGCTTTCTTT.

This chain joins TRBV29-1 and TRBJ1-2; a weak D match, TRBD1 (5 bases). CDR3 length equals 12 residues. Germline V gene lookup returns CDR1 SQVTM and CDR2 ANQGSEA. Trimming left V 6 bases short and J 6 bases short, with 14 bases between. CDR3: CSVAGEGHGYTF. CDR3 in DNA: TGCAGCGTGGCGGGGGAAGGACATGGCTACACCTTC.

The gene calls are TRBV19 and TRBJ1-2; tentatively, D is TRBD1 (6 bases). The length of the CDR3 is 13 residues. Germline V gene data show CDR1 as LNHDA and CDR2 as SQIVND (reference sequence). V was cut by 8 bases and J by 2 bases, with 12 bases left in between. DNA of the CDR3: TGTGCCAGTCGGAAGGGGGAAAACTATGGCTACACCTTC. This translates into CASRKGENYGYTF.

The chain has TRBV5-4 and TRBJ1-2; TRBD1 matches at 8 bases. This CDR3 is built from 15 residues. J lost 2 bases, V lost 0 bases, and 3 bases had no gene match. CDR1 is SGHNT and CDR2 is YYREEE in the germline V gene (reference sequence). CDR3 region: CASSLDRGTNYGYTF. CDR3 DNA: TGTGCCAGCAGCTTGGACAGGGGGACCAACTATGGCTACACCTTC.

This chain uses TRBV3-1 (or the pseudogene TRBV3-2) with TRBJ2-7; tentatively, D is TRBD2 (6 bases). The ends were cut back, 1 base at V and 0 bases at J, with 10 bases in the middle. This CDR3 contains 15 residues. Germline CDR1 is LGHDT and CDR2 is YNNKEL (reference sequence). The CDR3 DNA reads TGTGCCAGCAGCCAAGTTTTCGGGAGCTCCTACGAGCAGTACTTC. This codes for CASSQVFGSSYEQYF.

The J gene is TRBJ1-2, the V gene TRBV7-9, with D perhaps TRBD1 (5 bases). This CDR3 is built from 15 residues. Germline V lookup: CDR1 SEHNR, CDR2 FQNEAQ (reference sequence). V lost 5 bases and J lost 0, with 13 bases in between. The CDR3 DNA is TGTGCCAGCAGCCCTGGGGGGGATTCTAACTATGGCTACACCTTC. Protein product: CASSPGGDSNYGYTF.

The chain uses TRBV28 and TRBJ1-2, with 7 bases that match TRBD1. The CDR3 runs to 15 residues. Germline CDR1 and CDR2: MDHEN and SYDVKM. Unmatched junction bases numbered 9, after V lost 6 bases and J lost 2 bases. The CDR3 coding sequence is TGTGCCAGCAGGGGATTGGGCAGGGGGAACTATGGCTACACCTTC. It translates to CASRGLGRGNYGYTF.

The chain combines TRBV5-1 with TRBJ2-3, with 9 bases fitting TRBD2. Trimming cost V 1 base and J 0 bases; bases outside gene matches: 9. CDR1 SGHRS and CDR2 YFSETQ come from the germline V gene. The CDR3 totals 18 residues. The CDR3: CASSLIAGATLSTDTQYF. The CDR3 nucleotides are TGCGCCAGCAGCTTGATAGCGGGAGCTACTCTTAGCACAGATACGCAGTATTTT.

CDR3 residues: CASSSSGTGSTEAFF. The DNA of the CDR3 is TGTGCCAGCAGTTCATCCGGGACAGGGAGTACTGAAGCTTTCTTT. The chain employs TRBV28 and TRBJ1-1; 9 nucleotides match TRBD1. This CDR3 is built from 15 residues. The trim removed 4 bases at V and 5 bases at J, leaving 8 bases unmatched. Germline values: CDR1 MDHEN, CDR2 SYDVKM.

The chain employs TRBV6-5 and TRBJ1-4; D unresolved. V was trimmed by 6 bases and J by 3 bases, leaving 14 bases between them. The germline CDR1 and CDR2 sequences are MNHEY and SVGAGI. The CDR3 consists of 15 residues. The CDR3 nucleotides read TGTGCCAGCAGCGACCTGGCTGGGGCTAATGAAAAACTGTTTTTT. Translation: CASSDLAGANEKLFF.

V is TRBV10-3 and J is TRBJ1-2; D call uncertain. V shed 3 bases and J shed 2 bases, with 16 bases lying between them. CDR3 length: 16 amino acids. Germline V gene sequence: CDR1 ENHRY, CDR2 SYGVKD. CDR3 sequence reads: CAISDPGSWTNYGYTF. CDR3 sequence (DNA): TGTGCCATCAGTGACCCCGGGAGCTGGACGAACTATGGCTACACCTTC.

This clone came up once. The CDR3 region is CASRGFSGRPNTGELFF. In DNA form, the CDR3 reads TGTGCCAGCAGGGGGTTTAGCGGGAGGCCGAACACCGGGGAGCTGTTTTTT. J is TRBJ2-2 and V is TRBV7-3, with 10 bases aligning to TRBD2. CDR3 size: 17 residues. V trimming: 6 bases; J trimming: 0 bases; junction bases outside the gene matches: 7. Germline assignment: CDR1 SGHTA and CDR2 FQGTGA.

The chain has TRBV11-2 and TRBJ1-1; D uncertain. The germline CDR1 and CDR2 sequences are SGHAT and FQNNGV. The V end was cut by 1 base, the J end by 0 bases, with 6 bases between. The CDR3 has 14 amino acids. CDR3: CASSLGTLNTEAFF. CDR3 bases: TGTGCCAGCAGCTTAGGGACGTTGAACACTGAAGCTTTCTTT.

The chain combines TRBV11-3 with TRBJ2-2; no firm D call. V was clipped by 2 bases and J by 2 bases, with 3 bases between them. The CDR3 is 13 amino acids. CDR1 is SGHNT and CDR2 is YENEEA in the germline V gene. CDR3 coding DNA: TGTGCCAGCAGCTTACTTAACACCGGGGAGCTGTTTTTT. Its translation is CASSLLNTGELFF.